This T cell receptor beta chain was sequenced for a study of T cell changes during pregnancy in multiple sclerosis. Using immunoSEQ multiplex PCR, the repertoire was profiled, and TCRdb retains in-frame clones only, with some absent. The table has roughly 87,000 clones, 85% to 95% seen once. Germline-derived CDR1 and CDR2 are MNHNY and SVGAGI (reference sequence). V gave up 5 bases and J gave up 5 bases; unmatched junction bases: 6. The CDR3 is 14 amino acids. This sequence was found in a female donor in good health, enrolled as a control in a pregnancy study. The source material was peripheral blood, sampled in the third trimester of pregnancy. The chain joins TRBV6-6 to TRBJ1-5; TRBD1 agrees at 7 bases. The chain's CDR3 is CASSDLTGDQPQHF. CDR3 nucleotides: TGTGCCAGCAGTGACTTAACAGGGGATCAGCCCCAGCATTTT.